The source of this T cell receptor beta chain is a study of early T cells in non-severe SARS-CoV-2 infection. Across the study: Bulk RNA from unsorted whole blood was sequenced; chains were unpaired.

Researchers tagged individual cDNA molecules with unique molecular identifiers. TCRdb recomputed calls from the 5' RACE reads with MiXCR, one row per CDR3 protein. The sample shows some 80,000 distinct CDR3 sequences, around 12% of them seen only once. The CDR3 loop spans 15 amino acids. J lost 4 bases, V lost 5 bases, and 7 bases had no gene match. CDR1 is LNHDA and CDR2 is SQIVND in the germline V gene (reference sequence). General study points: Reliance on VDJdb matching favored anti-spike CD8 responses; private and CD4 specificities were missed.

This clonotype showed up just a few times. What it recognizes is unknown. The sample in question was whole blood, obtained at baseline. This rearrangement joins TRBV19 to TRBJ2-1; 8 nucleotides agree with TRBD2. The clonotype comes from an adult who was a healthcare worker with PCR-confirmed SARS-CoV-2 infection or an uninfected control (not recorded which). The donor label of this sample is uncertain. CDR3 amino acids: CASSVGGRTYNEQFF. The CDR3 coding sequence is TGTGCCAGTAGTGTTGGCGGGAGGACTTACAATGAGCAGTTCTTC.